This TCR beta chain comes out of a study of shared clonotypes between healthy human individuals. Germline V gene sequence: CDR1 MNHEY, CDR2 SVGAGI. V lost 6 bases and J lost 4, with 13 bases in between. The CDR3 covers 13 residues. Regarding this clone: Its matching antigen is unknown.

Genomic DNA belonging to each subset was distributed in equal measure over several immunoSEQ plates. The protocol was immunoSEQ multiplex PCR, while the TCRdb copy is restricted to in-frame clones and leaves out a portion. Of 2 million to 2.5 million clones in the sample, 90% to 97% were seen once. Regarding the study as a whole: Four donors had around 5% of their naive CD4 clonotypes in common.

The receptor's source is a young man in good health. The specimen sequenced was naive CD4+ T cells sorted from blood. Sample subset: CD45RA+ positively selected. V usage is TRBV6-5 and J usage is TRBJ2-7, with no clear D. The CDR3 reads CASSLAVTYEQYF. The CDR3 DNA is TGTGCCAGCAGCCTGGCGGTTACATACGAGCAGTACTTC.